The 18 T cell receptor beta chains below all came from one sample that was sequenced in a study of blood T cells in healthy people across ages (dated by TCRdb to about 2015). Library preparation employed 5' RACE. The sample was run on an Illumina HiSeq 2500. A second PCR of roughly 7 to 11 cycles was performed with a sample-barcoded 5' primer and a J-beta primer mix. The public reads were reprocessed in TCRdb via fastp at Q25 and MiXCR, keeping in-frame beta chains. Identical CDR3 proteins give one entry, which carries the most common genes and DNA. The sample yields roughly 700,000 distinct CDR3 sequences; approximately 50% were counted once. The ten largest clones capture under 35% of the sample. Material for sequencing was blood. Receptors were obtained from a woman aged 60 to 75 in good health.

This clonotype was observed a few times. The V call is TRBV7-2, the J call TRBJ1-2; D possibly corresponds to TRBD1 (6 bases). Germline loops: CDR1 SGHTA, CDR2 FQGNSA. The V gene lost 1 base and the J gene lost 0 bases, with 9 bases spanning the gap. The CDR3 has 15 amino acids. The CDR3 here is CASSLVQGSNYGYTF. Written as DNA, the CDR3 is TGTGCCAGCAGCTTAGTACAGGGATCTAACTATGGCTACACCTTC.

Turning to this clonotype: This may be a read error: a much more frequent sequence differs by one nucleotide. This chain joins TRBV7-8 and TRBJ2-1; D is possibly TRBD1 (5 bases). V shed 3 bases and J shed 4 bases, with 16 bases lying between them. This CDR3 spans 16 amino acids. CDR1 is SGHVS and CDR2 is FQNEAQ in the germline V gene. CDR3 protein: CASSLNDSSRYNEQFF. DNA for the CDR3: TGTGCCAGCAGCTTGAACGACAGCTCAAGGTACAATGAGCAGTTCTTC.

This clonotype occurred a few times. The V call is TRBV20-1, the J call TRBJ2-3; D perhaps matches TRBD2 (5 bases). Trimming stripped 3 bases from V and 3 bases from J, with 10 bases between. The V gene's germline CDR1 is DFQATT and CDR2 SNEGSKA (reference sequence). CDR3 size: 13 residues. CDR3 in DNA: TGCAGTGCTAGTTCGGGATTAACAGATACGCAGTATTTT. Encoded protein: CSASSGLTDTQYF.

This clonotype was seen ten or more times. The chain joins TRBV4-2 to TRBJ2-7; D remains unclear. Germline CDR1 and CDR2: LGHNA and YNFKEQ. V lost 5 bases and J lost 1, with 9 bases in between. CDR3 length: 13 residues. The CDR3 loop reads CASSATGSYEQYF. The CDR3 DNA reads TGTGCCAGCAGCGCGACTGGGTCCTACGAGCAGTACTTC.

Only a few counts were recorded for this clonotype. The chain couples TRBV5-1 to TRBJ1-2; 8 bases map to TRBD1. J was trimmed by 5 bases and V by 3 bases; bases with no gene match: 9. Germline CDR1 and CDR2: SGHRS and YFSETQ. CDR3 size: 15 residues. The CDR3 DNA is TGCGCCAGCAGCTGGACAGGGCTCGGGGATTATGGCTACACCTTC. This sequence encodes CASSWTGLGDYGYTF.

The chain recombines TRBV7-2 with TRBJ2-1, with 11 bases fitting TRBD2. Germline V CDR1 and CDR2: SGHTA, FQGNSA. The junction had 6 bases not matched to a gene; V was cut back by 1 base and J by 4 bases. The CDR3 loop spans 17 amino acids. CDR3 sequence (DNA): TGTGCCAGCAGCTTAGAAATTAGCGGGAGGGGATACAATGAGCAGTTCTTC. It yields the protein CASSLEISGRGYNEQFF.

This clonotype was found many times. The CDR3 DNA is TGTGCCAGCATCAGCGGGAGTTCCCACAATGAGCAGTTCTTC. Residues: CASISGSSHNEQFF. The V call is TRBV2, the J call TRBJ2-1; 8 positions match TRBD2. The ends lost 7 bases at V and 5 bases at J; junction bases unmatched: 7. Per germline, CDR1 SNHLY and CDR2 FYNNEI. The CDR3 has 14 residues.

This sequence joins TRBV29-1 and TRBJ1-1, with 8 bases aligning to TRBD1. The CDR3 extends over 14 amino acids. Looked up from germline, CDR1 is SQVTM and CDR2 is ANQGSEA. The trim removed 6 bases at V and 5 bases at J, leaving 11 bases unmatched. As DNA, the CDR3 is TGCAGCGTCCTACCTCGGACAGGGATGACTGAAGCTTTCTTT. As protein: CSVLPRTGMTEAFF.

The gene calls are TRBV12-5 and TRBJ2-2, with TRBD2 identical over 10 bases. The trim removed 4 bases at V and 2 bases at J, leaving 10 bases unmatched. Looked up from germline, CDR1 is LGHNT and CDR2 is FRNRAP. The CDR3 extends over 18 amino acids. CDR3 protein: CASGSPSGRAINTGELFF. In nucleotides, the CDR3 is TGTGCTAGTGGTTCCCCGAGCGGGAGGGCCATCAACACCGGGGAGCTGTTTTTT.

On this clonotype: One end of the junction varies from germline; a read error may be responsible. CDR3 bases: TGCGCCAGCAGCCAGAGTGGGGGTCTCATGTTCTTC. Residues: CASSQSGGLMFF. V is TRBV4-3 and J is TRBJ2-7, with D perhaps given as TRBD1 or TRBD2 (5 bases each). Germline CDR1 reads LGHNA; CDR2 reads YSLEER. The CDR3 has 12 residues.

The chain links TRBV20-1 to TRBJ2-7, with 11 nucleotides matching TRBD2. Germline CDR1 is DFQATT and CDR2 is SNEGSKA (reference sequence). CDR3 length: 15 residues. The V gene end was trimmed by 8 bases and the J gene end by 5 bases; junction bases not matched to a gene: 14. The chain's CDR3 is CSSIQTLAGGDEQYF. CDR3 DNA: TGCAGTTCGATACAAACCCTAGCGGGAGGCGACGAGCAGTACTTC.

This clonotype was found a few times. The genes are TRBV29-1 and TRBJ1-1; possibly TRBD1 for D (5 bases). Germline CDR1 and CDR2: SQVTM and ANQGSEA. The V end lost 3 bases, the J end lost 3 bases, and 14 bases lay between the germline ends. The CDR3 runs 14 residues. The CDR3, as DNA: TGCAGCGTTGACGGCCCCGCCAGGGACACTGAAGCTTTCTTT. This translates into CSVDGPARDTEAFF. The full variable domain, with the rest looked up from reference TRBV29-1 and TRBJ1-1, is SAVISQKPSRDICQRGTSLTIQCQVDSQVTMMFWYRQQPGQSLTLIATANQGSEATYESGFVIDKFPISRPNLTFSTLTVSNMSPEDSSIYLCSVDGPARDTEAFFGQGTRLTVV.

A remark on this clonotype: One end of the junction does not line up with germline, which may come from a read error. The chain carries TRBV7-2 and TRBJ2-3, with D uncertain. The CDR3 has 12 residues. CDR1 and CDR2 (germline): SGHTA, FQGNSA. CDR3 nucleotide sequence: TGTCCCAGCAGCTTACTCACAGATACGCAGTATTTT. It is translated as CPSSLLTDTQYF.

This clonotype was seen a handful of times. V gene TRBV3-1 combines with J gene TRBJ2-5, with TRBD1 identical over 7 bases. The J segment lost 5 bases and the V segment lost 1 base, leaving 4 bases of the junction unmatched. Germline V gene data show CDR1 as LGHDT and CDR2 as YNNKEL (reference sequence). The CDR3 length is 14 residues. The CDR3, as DNA: TGTGCCAGCAGCCAAGGGGCAGGGGGTGAGACCCAGTACTTC. Residues: CASSQGAGGETQYF.

CDR3 sequence (DNA): TGTGCCAGCGGCCCCGGGACGCATGGGGAGACCCAGTACTTC. As protein: CASGPGTHGETQYF. This rearrangement joins TRBV27 to TRBJ2-5; possibly TRBD1 or TRBD2 for D (5 bases each). V was trimmed by 8 bases and J by 5 bases, leaving 18 bases between them. The CDR3 loop spans 14 amino acids. Germline CDR1 reads MNHEY; CDR2 reads SMNVEV (reference sequence).

The chain has TRBV29-1 and TRBJ2-1; no definite D call. The DNA end lines up better with TRBJ2-7; the J call may be wrong. The CDR3 runs to 16 residues. The germline V gene has CDR1 SQVTM and CDR2 ANQGSEA. CDR3 DNA: TGCAGCGTTGAAGATCCTGAGGACCACTCCTACAATGAGCAGTACTTC. This gives the protein CSVEDPEDHSYNEQYF.

The chain couples TRBV10-3 to TRBJ2-6; D unclear. The CDR3 loop spans 19 amino acids. V was cut by 5 bases and J by 1 base, with 21 bases left in between. The germline CDR1 and CDR2 sequences are ENHRY and SYGVKD. CDR3 region: CAISQKGMGISSGANVLTF. The CDR3 nucleotides are TGTGCCATCAGTCAAAAAGGGATGGGAATTTCTTCTGGGGCCAACGTCCTGACTTTC.

CDR3 nucleotide sequence: TGTGCCAGCAGCTTAAGGAAGCGGGACTCCTACAATGAGCAGTACTTC. It is translated as CASSLRKRDSYNEQYF. This chain connects TRBV7-8 to TRBJ2-1, with 7 bases lining up with TRBD2. The last part of the DNA fits TRBJ2-7 better; the J call may be wrong. Germline lookup yields CDR1 SGHVS and CDR2 FQNEAQ. This CDR3 spans 16 amino acids.